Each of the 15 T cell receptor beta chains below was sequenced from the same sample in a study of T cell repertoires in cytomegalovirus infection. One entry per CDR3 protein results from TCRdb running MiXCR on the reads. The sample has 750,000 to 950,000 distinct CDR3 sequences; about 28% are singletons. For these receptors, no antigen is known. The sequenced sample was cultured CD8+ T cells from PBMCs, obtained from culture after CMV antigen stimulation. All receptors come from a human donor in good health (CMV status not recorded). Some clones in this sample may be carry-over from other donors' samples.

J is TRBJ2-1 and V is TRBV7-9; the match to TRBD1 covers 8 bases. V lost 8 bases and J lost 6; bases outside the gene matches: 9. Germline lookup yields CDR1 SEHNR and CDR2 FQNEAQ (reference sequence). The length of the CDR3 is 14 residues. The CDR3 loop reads CASLLDREVNEQFF. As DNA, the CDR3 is TGTGCCAGCTTACTGGACAGGGAGGTCAATGAGCAGTTCTTC.

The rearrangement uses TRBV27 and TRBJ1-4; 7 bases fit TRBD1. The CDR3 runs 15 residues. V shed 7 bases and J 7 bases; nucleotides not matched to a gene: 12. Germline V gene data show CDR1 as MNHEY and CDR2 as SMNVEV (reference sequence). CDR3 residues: CASKRDSLIGEKLFF. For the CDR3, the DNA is TGTGCCAGCAAAAGGGACAGTTTAATTGGTGAAAAACTGTTTTTT.

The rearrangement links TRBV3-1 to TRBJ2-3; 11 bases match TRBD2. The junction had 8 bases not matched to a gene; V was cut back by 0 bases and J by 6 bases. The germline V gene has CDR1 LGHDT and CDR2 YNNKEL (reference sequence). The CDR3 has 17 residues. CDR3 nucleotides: TGTGCCAGCAGCCAAGATTCAACTAGCGGGGGATGGGATACGCAGTATTTT. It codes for CASSQDSTSGGWDTQYF.

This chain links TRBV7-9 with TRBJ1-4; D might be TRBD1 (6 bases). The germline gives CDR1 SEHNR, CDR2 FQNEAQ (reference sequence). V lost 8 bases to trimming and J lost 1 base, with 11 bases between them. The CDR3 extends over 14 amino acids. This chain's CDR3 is CASYRVGTNEKLFF. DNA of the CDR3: TGTGCCAGCTACAGGGTTGGAACTAATGAAAAACTGTTTTTT.

Here the CDR3 reads CATIGGTDTQYF. The DNA of the CDR3 is TGTGCCACCATCGGAGGGACAGATACGCAGTATTTT. The V gene is TRBV2, the J gene TRBJ2-3; D might be TRBD2 (6 bases). The germline CDR1 and CDR2 sequences are SNHLY and FYNNEI. Trimming removed 10 bases at V and 3 bases at J, with 11 bases between. The length of the CDR3 is 12 residues. The full variable domain, completed using reference TRBV2 and TRBJ2-3, is EPEVTQTPSHQVTQMGQEVILRCVPISNHLYFYWYRQILGQKVEFLVSFYNNEISEKSEIFDDQFSVERPDGSNFTLKIRSTKLEDSAMYFCATIGGTDTQYFGPGTRLTVL.

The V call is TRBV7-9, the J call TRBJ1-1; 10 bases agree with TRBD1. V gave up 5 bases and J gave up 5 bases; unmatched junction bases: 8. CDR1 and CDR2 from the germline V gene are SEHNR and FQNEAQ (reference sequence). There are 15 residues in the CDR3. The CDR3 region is CASSPPTGGRTEAFF. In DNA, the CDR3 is TGTGCCAGCAGCCCGCCGACAGGGGGCAGGACTGAAGCTTTCTTT.

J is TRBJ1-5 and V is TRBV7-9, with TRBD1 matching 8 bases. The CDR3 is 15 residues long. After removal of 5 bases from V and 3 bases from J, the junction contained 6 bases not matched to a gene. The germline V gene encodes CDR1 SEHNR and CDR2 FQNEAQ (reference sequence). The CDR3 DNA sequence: TGTGCCAGCAGCCCGACAGGGGATATCAATCAGCCCCAGCATTTT. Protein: CASSPTGDINQPQHF. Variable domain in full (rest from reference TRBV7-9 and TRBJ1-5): DTGVSQNPRHKITKRGQNVTFRCDPISEHNRLYWYRQTLGQGPEFLTYFQNEAQLEKSRLLSDRFSAERPKGSFSTLEIQRTEQGDSAMYLCASSPTGDINQPQHFGDGTRLSIL.

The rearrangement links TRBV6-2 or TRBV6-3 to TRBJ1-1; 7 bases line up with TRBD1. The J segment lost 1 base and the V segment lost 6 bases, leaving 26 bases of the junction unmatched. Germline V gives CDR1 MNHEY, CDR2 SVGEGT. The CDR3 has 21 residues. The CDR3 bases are TGTGCCAGCAGAAAGCCCCTTGGAGTCGTACAGGAACAGGGGTCGAACACTGAAGCTTTCTTT. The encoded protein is CASRKPLGVVQEQGSNTEAFF.

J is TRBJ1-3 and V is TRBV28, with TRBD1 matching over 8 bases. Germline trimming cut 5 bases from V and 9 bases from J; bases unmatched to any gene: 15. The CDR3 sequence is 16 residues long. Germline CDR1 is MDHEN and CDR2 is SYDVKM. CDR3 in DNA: TGTGCCAGCAGTCCCCGCAGGGGGCATTTCTGGGTCACCATATATTTT. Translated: CASSPRRGHFWVTIYF.

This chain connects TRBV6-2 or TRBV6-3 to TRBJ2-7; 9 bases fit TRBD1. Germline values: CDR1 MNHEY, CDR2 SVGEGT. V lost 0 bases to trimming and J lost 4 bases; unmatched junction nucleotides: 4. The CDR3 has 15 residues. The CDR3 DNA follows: TGTGCCAGCAGTTACTCAAAGGACAGGGGTTACGAGCAGTACGTC. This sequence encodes CASSYSKDRGYEQYV.

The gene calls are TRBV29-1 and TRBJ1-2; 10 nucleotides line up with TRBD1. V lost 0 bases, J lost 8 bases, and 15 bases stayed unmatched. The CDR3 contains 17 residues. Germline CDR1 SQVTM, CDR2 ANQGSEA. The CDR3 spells CSVEDQALGQGIGGYTF. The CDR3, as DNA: TGCAGCGTTGAAGATCAGGCTTTGGGACAGGGGATTGGAGGCTACACCTTC. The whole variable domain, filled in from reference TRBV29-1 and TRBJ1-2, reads SAVISQKPSRDICQRGTSLTIQCQVDSQVTMMFWYRQQPGQSLTLIATANQGSEATYESGFVIDKFPISRPNLTFSTLTVSNMSPEDSSIYLCSVEDQALGQGIGGYTFGSGTRLTVV.

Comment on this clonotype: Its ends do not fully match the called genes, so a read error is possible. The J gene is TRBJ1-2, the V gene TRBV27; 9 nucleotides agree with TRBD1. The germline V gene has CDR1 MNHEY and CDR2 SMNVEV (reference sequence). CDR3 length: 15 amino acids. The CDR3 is CASSFGSGQGYGYTF. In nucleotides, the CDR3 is TGTGCCAGCAGTTTTGGTTCGGGACAGGGTTATGGGTACACCTTC.

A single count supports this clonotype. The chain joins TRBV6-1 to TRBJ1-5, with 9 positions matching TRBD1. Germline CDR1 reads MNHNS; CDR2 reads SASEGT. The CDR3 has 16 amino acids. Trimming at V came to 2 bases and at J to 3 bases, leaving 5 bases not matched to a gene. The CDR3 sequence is CASSEWDRDTNQPQHF. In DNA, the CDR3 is TGTGCCAGCAGTGAATGGGACAGGGATACCAATCAGCCCCAGCATTTT.

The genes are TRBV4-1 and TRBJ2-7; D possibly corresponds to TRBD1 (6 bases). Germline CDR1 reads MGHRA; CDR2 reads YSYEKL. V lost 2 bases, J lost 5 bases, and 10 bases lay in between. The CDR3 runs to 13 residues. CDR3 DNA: TGCGCCAGCAGCCAACTACAGGGTGACGAGCAGTACTTC. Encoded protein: CASSQLQGDEQYF.

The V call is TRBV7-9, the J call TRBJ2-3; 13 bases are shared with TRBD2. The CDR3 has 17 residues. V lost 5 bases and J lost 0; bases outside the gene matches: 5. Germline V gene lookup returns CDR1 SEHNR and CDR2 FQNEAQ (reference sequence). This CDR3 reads CASSGLAGEISTDTQYF. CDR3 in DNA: TGTGCCAGCAGCGGACTAGCGGGGGAGATAAGCACAGATACGCAGTATTTT.